Below, 31 T cell receptor beta chains from the same sample are listed, as sequenced in a study of human T cells and chemical hapten exposure. The time point denotes: patch test 2, 6 weeks after DPC sensitization. Treatment defined: therapeutic diphenylcyclopropenone sensitization with weekly scalp DPC. Via MiXCR, TCRdb re-called the RACE reads, giving one row per CDR3 protein. Of more than 90,000 distinct CDR3 sequences listed, about 10% are singletons. Material: whole blood, obtained in connection with sensitization to the hapten diphenylcyclopropenone (DPC). The receptors were sampled from a woman aged 40 to 49 with alopecia areata. Some clones in this sample may be carry-over from other donors' samples.

The chain combines TRBV7-2 with TRBJ2-5, with 10 nucleotides matching TRBD2. Germline CDR1 is SGHTA and CDR2 is FQGNSA. This CDR3 has 18 residues. With 5 bases clipped from V and 4 bases from J, the junction kept 16 bases outside the gene matches. In DNA form, the CDR3 reads TGTGCCAGCAGCATGCGGGGGACAGCGGGAGGGCCGAGAGAGACCCAGTACTTC. It codes for CASSMRGTAGGPRETQYF.

This clonotype was detected only a few times. The chain is built from TRBV2 and TRBJ2-1; D uncertain. V was cut by 0 bases and J by 13 bases, with 7 bases left in between. In germline, CDR1 is SNHLY, CDR2 FYNNEI. This CDR3 contains 11 residues. As DNA, the CDR3 is TGTGCCAGCAGTGAAGCGCTTACTCAGTTCTTC. Protein sequence: CASSEALTQFF.

The rearrangement links TRBV9 to TRBJ2-2; D remains unclear. Trimming removed 3 bases from V and 8 bases from J, with 14 bases in between. This CDR3 spans 14 amino acids. Germline lookup yields CDR1 SGDLS and CDR2 YYNGEE. CDR3: CASSAGPQPGELFF. CDR3 in DNA: TGTGCCAGCAGCGCCGGACCCCAGCCTGGGGAGCTGTTTTTT.

V gene TRBV6-2 or TRBV6-3 combines with J gene TRBJ1-1; no firm D call. V lost 5 bases to trimming and J lost 0 bases, with 13 bases between them. CDR3 length: 15 residues. CDR1 is MNHEY, CDR2 SVGEGT, per germline. CDR3 protein: CASSPIGRMNTEAFF. CDR3 nucleotides: TGTGCCAGCAGTCCCATCGGACGCATGAACACTGAAGCTTTCTTT.

This clonotype was found a few times. The chain employs TRBV20-1 and TRBJ2-7, with D perhaps TRBD1 or TRBD2 (5 bases each). V was trimmed by 0 bases and J by 2 bases, leaving 11 bases between them. Germline CDR1 DFQATT, CDR2 SNEGSKA (reference sequence). The length of the CDR3 is 14 residues. In DNA, the CDR3 is TGCAGTGCTAGAGACCCCCGGGGCCCCTACGAGCAGTACTTC. It translates to CSARDPRGPYEQYF.

This clonotype was counted between two and nine times. This chain connects TRBV6-5 to TRBJ2-5; possibly TRBD2 for D (6 bases). The CDR3 contains 15 residues. Trimming cost V 0 bases and J 4 bases, with 12 bases left between them. The germline V gene encodes CDR1 MNHEY and CDR2 SVGAGI. The CDR3 bases are TGTGCCAGCAGTTACTCCGCGGGGTATGCAGAGACCCAGTACTTC. The encoded protein is CASSYSAGYAETQYF.

This clonotype appeared many times. The chain is built from TRBV19 and TRBJ2-3, with D possibly matching TRBD1 (5 bases). Trimming removed 5 bases from V and 6 bases from J, with 15 bases in between. Germline V lookup: CDR1 LNHDA, CDR2 SQIVND (reference sequence). The CDR3 runs to 14 residues. The CDR3 bases are TGTGCCAGTAGTTGGGGCCCCGGAGAGGATACGCAGTATTTT. It is translated as CASSWGPGEDTQYF.

This clonotype has a count of ten or more. The chain couples TRBV5-4 to TRBJ2-2; D is ambiguous. This CDR3 has 16 amino acids. The germline V and J ends were trimmed by 2 bases and 2 bases, with 13 bases remaining between them. The germline gives CDR1 SGHNT, CDR2 YYREEE (reference sequence). The CDR3 DNA reads TGTGCCAGCAGCTTAGCCACACGTTTAAACACCGGGGAGCTGTTTTTT. As protein: CASSLATRLNTGELFF.

Ten or more counts support this clonotype. The chain has TRBV28 and TRBJ2-6; 7 bases agree with TRBD1. Germline CDR1 MDHEN, CDR2 SYDVKM. The junction had 17 bases not matched to a gene; V was cut back by 11 bases and J by 4 bases. The CDR3 consists of 17 residues. The CDR3 spells CAARQGVSMGGANVLTF. Written as DNA, the CDR3 is TGTGCCGCCCGACAGGGAGTCTCCATGGGGGGGGCCAACGTCCTGACTTTC.

J is TRBJ2-1 and V is TRBV5-4; 7 bases are shared with TRBD2. This CDR3 is 15 amino acids long. CDR1 SGHNT and CDR2 YYREEE come from the germline V gene (reference sequence). V was clipped by 1 base and J by 4 bases; unmatched bases: 5. CDR3 sequence: CASSLLASGYNEQFF. The CDR3 nucleotides are TGTGCCAGCAGCTTGCTGGCTAGCGGATACAATGAGCAGTTCTTC.

This clonotype has a count of ten or more. The chain combines TRBV25-1 with TRBJ2-7; D gene uncertain. The V end lost 6 bases, the J end lost 7 bases, and 16 bases lay between the germline ends. Germline V gene data show CDR1 as MGHDK and CDR2 as SYGVNS. There are 13 residues in the CDR3. The CDR3 nucleotides read TGTGCCAGCAGGATCCCCCTTACTGGGGAGCAGTACTTC. This sequence encodes CASRIPLTGEQYF.

This clonotype was detected many times. V is TRBV6-2 or TRBV6-3 and J is TRBJ1-2; 8 bases line up with TRBD1. This CDR3 spans 14 amino acids. Germline CDR1 MNHEY, CDR2 SVGEGT. With V trimmed by 5 bases and J by 8 bases, 10 bases remained unmatched. The CDR3 nucleotides are TGTGCCAGCAGTCTGACCGGGACAGGATACGGCTACACCTTC. This encodes CASSLTGTGYGYTF.

J is TRBJ2-7 and V is TRBV10-3, with D tentatively TRBD2 (5 bases). The CDR3 sequence is 13 residues long. Germline CDR1 reads ENHRY; CDR2 reads SYGVKD. V lost 6 bases to trimming and J lost 0 bases, with 9 bases between them. The CDR3 protein is CAISRADSYEQYF. CDR3 DNA: TGTGCCATCAGCAGAGCGGACTCCTACGAGCAGTACTTC.

The sample holds a few counts of this clonotype. The chain combines TRBV12-3 or TRBV12-4 with TRBJ2-7, with 15 bases lining up with TRBD2. V lost 6 bases and J lost 2; bases outside the gene matches: 5. The CDR3 length is 16 residues. CDR3 coding DNA: TGTGCCAGCAGCCGCCGGACTAGCGGGAGGGCCTACGAGCAGTACTTC. It translates to CASSRRTSGRAYEQYF.

This clonotype was detected many times. The chain recombines TRBV18 with TRBJ1-5; 10 bases line up with TRBD1. The CDR3 is 16 residues long. Germline V lookup: CDR1 KGHSH, CDR2 LQKENI. The J segment lost 4 bases and the V segment lost 2 bases, leaving 5 bases of the junction unmatched. The CDR3 coding sequence is TGTGCCAGCTCACCAACCGGGACAGGGGTTAATCAGCCCCAGCATTTT. Encoded protein: CASSPTGTGVNQPQHF.

J is TRBJ2-1 and V is TRBV7-2; D is undetermined. The CDR3 runs 16 residues. Trimming cost V 5 bases and J 3 bases, with 17 bases left between them. The germline V gene has CDR1 SGHTA and CDR2 FQGNSA. The CDR3 coding sequence is TGTGCCAGCAGCCTCGACATGGCCTTACTCTACAATGAGCAGTTCTTC. Its translation is CASSLDMALLYNEQFF.

This clonotype was detected ten times or more. The CDR3 region has the DNA TGTGCCAGCTCAGCACAGGGAAAAGATACGCAGTATTTT. Protein product: CASSAQGKDTQYF. The chain couples TRBV18 to TRBJ2-3, with D possibly matching TRBD1 (6 bases). Looked up from germline, CDR1 is KGHSH and CDR2 is LQKENI. The CDR3 contains 13 residues. With 5 bases removed from V and 5 bases from J, the gap between germline ends came to 11 bases. Drawing the rest from reference TRBV18 and TRBJ2-3, the complete variable domain is NAGVMQNPRHLVRRRGQEARLRCSPMKGHSHVYWYRQLPEEGLKFMVYLQKENIIDESGMPKERFSAEFPKEGPSILRIQQVVRGDSAAYFCASSAQGKDTQYFGPGTRLTVL.

V and J are TRBV6-5 and TRBJ1-5, with 7 bases identical to TRBD1. V trimming: 6 bases; J trimming: 1 base; junction bases outside the gene matches: 6. The CDR3 length is 15 residues. Looked up from germline, CDR1 is MNHEY and CDR2 is SVGAGI. The CDR3 region has the DNA TGTGCCAGCAGCCCCGACAGGGCGAGCAATCAGCCCCAGCATTTT. The encoded protein is CASSPDRASNQPQHF.

This clonotype came up many times. J is TRBJ1-5 and V is TRBV6-2 or TRBV6-3; D not resolved. V dropped 3 bases and J dropped 4 bases, with 4 bases sitting between them. This CDR3 is built from 12 residues. The germline V gene encodes CDR1 MNHEY and CDR2 SVGEGT. CDR3: CASSYGNQPQHF. The CDR3 DNA follows: TGTGCCAGCAGTTATGGAAATCAGCCCCAGCATTTT.

This clonotype has a count of ten or more. The V call is TRBV4-1, the J call TRBJ2-1; tentatively, D is TRBD2 (5 bases). This CDR3 region has 14 residues. Between the trimmed V and J ends, which lost 4 bases and 4 bases, there was a span of 11 bases. Germline V lookup: CDR1 MGHRA, CDR2 YSYEKL. The CDR3 DNA is TGCGCCAGCAGCCTGGAGGATGTATACAATGAGCAGTTCTTC. This encodes CASSLEDVYNEQFF.

This clonotype was seen a few times. V gene TRBV6-2 or TRBV6-3 combines with J gene TRBJ2-5; tentative D call: TRBD2 (5 bases). CDR1 and CDR2 from the germline V gene are MNHEY and SVGEGT. This CDR3 has 14 amino acids. Deletions cut 2 bases from V and 5 bases from J, with 12 bases between. The DNA for the CDR3 is TGTGCCAGCAGTTACCAAGTGACGGGGGAGACCCAGTACTTC. Encoded protein: CASSYQVTGETQYF.

The chain joins TRBV18 to TRBJ1-3; no reliable D call. This CDR3 has 16 residues. The V and J ends lost 2 bases and 0 bases respectively, with 11 bases between them. Germline V gene lookup returns CDR1 KGHSH and CDR2 LQKENI. In DNA form, the CDR3 reads TGTGCCAGCTCACCAGGGGTCCCGAGCTCTGGAAACACCATATATTTT. This sequence encodes CASSPGVPSSGNTIYF.

This clonotype was recorded many times. CDR3 in DNA: TGCAGCGTTACCTTAGGGGGAGAGAGCACTGAAGCTTTCTTT. Residues: CSVTLGGESTEAFF. The J gene is TRBJ1-1, the V gene TRBV29-1, with D possibly TRBD1 on 6 matching bases. In germline, CDR1 is SQVTM, CDR2 ANQGSEA. Trimming shortened V by 5 bases and J by 4 bases, and 17 bases separated the two germline ends. The CDR3 totals 14 residues.

At least ten counts were recorded for this clonotype. V and J are TRBV6-2 or TRBV6-3 and TRBJ1-1; D is possibly TRBD1 (5 bases). The CDR3 totals 13 residues. V shed 6 bases and J shed 1 base, with 9 bases lying between them. Germline V gene data show CDR1 as MNHEY and CDR2 as SVGEGT. The CDR3 DNA follows: TGTGCCAGCAGATATGGACAGAACACTGAAGCTTTCTTT. This gives the protein CASRYGQNTEAFF.

The DNA for the CDR3 is TGTGCCAGCAGCCCAAAGGACAGGGGCAGCGAGCAGTACTTC. Protein: CASSPKDRGSEQYF. The J gene is TRBJ2-7, the V gene TRBV5-4; 9 bases are shared with TRBD1. This CDR3 has 14 residues. In germline, CDR1 is SGHNT, CDR2 YYREEE (reference sequence). J gave up 6 bases and V 4 bases, and 8 bases lay outside the gene matches.

This clonotype was detected many times. The CDR3 reads CASSFRGSEAFF. The CDR3 DNA is TGTGCCAGCAGTTTCCGAGGGTCTGAAGCTTTCTTT. The V call is TRBV27, the J call TRBJ1-1; D uncertain. V lost 3 bases and J 6 bases, leaving 8 bases between the germline ends. This CDR3 comprises 12 residues. Germline CDR1 is MNHEY and CDR2 is SMNVEV (reference sequence).

This clonotype was found many times. This chain joins TRBV15 and TRBJ1-6; D remains unclear. Trimming stripped 5 bases from V and 7 bases from J, with 15 bases between. Germline V CDR1 and CDR2: LNHNV, YYDKDF (reference sequence). The CDR3 extends over 15 amino acids. CDR3 DNA sequence: TGTGCCACCAGCGTTTGGGGAACCCAGAATTCACCCCTCCACTTT. It is translated as CATSVWGTQNSPLHF.

Of note for this clonotype: One end of the junction does not line up with germline, which may come from a read error. The chain carries TRBV7-7 and TRBJ2-2, with 7 bases matching TRBD1. The CDR3 loop spans 14 amino acids. Germline CDR1 reads SSHAT; CDR2 reads FNYEAQ (reference sequence). DNA for the CDR3: TGTGCTAGCAGCTTGGACAGGTGGAGCGGGGAGCTGTTTTTT. Amino acids: CASSLDRWSGELFF.

The chain links TRBV9 to TRBJ2-2, with D possibly being TRBD2 (6 bases). The V gene's germline CDR1 is SGDLS and CDR2 YYNGEE. This CDR3 contains 15 residues. V lost 9 bases, J lost 5 bases, and 20 bases lay in between. CDR3 loop: CATSKEGTVTGELFF. The CDR3 nucleotides read TGTGCCACTAGCAAGGAGGGGACGGTGACCGGGGAGCTGTTTTTT.

This clonotype was detected many times. V usage is TRBV12-3 or TRBV12-4 and J usage is TRBJ2-4, with D maybe TRBD2 (6 bases). Deletions cut 3 bases from V and 2 bases from J, with 14 bases between. The CDR3 is made up of 16 amino acids. In nucleotides, the CDR3 is TGTGCCAGCAGTTTGGAGGGAATGGCACCCAAAAACATTCAGTACTTC. Residues: CASSLEGMAPKNIQYF.

The table lists this clonotype with a few counts. The V gene is TRBV27, the J gene TRBJ1-6; no clear D. Germline V gene lookup returns CDR1 MNHEY and CDR2 SMNVEV (reference sequence). This CDR3 is 14 amino acids long. V shed 3 bases and J shed 7 bases, with 10 bases lying between them. This chain's CDR3 is CASSFRQENSPLHF. The CDR3 DNA follows: TGTGCCAGCAGTTTTAGGCAGGAGAATTCACCCCTCCACTTT.